This TCR beta chain was found in a study of shared T cell receptors in the human thymus. Measured with immunoSEQ multiplex PCR; TCRdb has only the in-frame clones, and not every one. Counted here are 450,000 to 650,000 clones, around 78% occurring once; the ten biggest clones make up 0.013%. Germline V gene lookup returns CDR1 PRHDT and CDR2 FYEKMQ (reference sequence). The CDR3 extends over 17 amino acids. V shed 2 bases and J 5 bases; nucleotides not matched to a gene: 10. These data were also filed under a second study, of human thymus T cells. Turning to that study: Donors consisted of healthy Finnish infants (having corrective surgery for congenital heart defects). From resections taken during corrective heart surgery, the thymus tissue was obtained. An apparent bias in V and J gene usage was seen in thymic and blood repertoires. A high degree of thymic repertoire overlap among unrelated individuals was reported in related research.

This sequence was found in a boy less than two years old with a congenital heart defect. The chain links TRBV13 to TRBJ2-2; 8 bases align to TRBD2. Sequencing was done on a sample of thymocytes. The CDR3 coding sequence is TGTGCCAGCAGCTTATCAGTGAGCGGGAGTGGGACCGGGGAGCTGTTTTTT. Encoded protein: CASSLSVSGSGTGELFF.